The T cell receptor (beta chain) under discussion was sequenced for a study of tumor-infiltrating lymphocytes in oesophageal squamous cell carcinoma. TCRdb called the PCR reads again in MiXCR, with one record for every CDR3 protein. The top ten hold less than 50% of the sample, which has nearly 20,000 distinct CDR3 sequences, 35% to 45% seen once. Germline V lookup: CDR1 MDHEN, CDR2 SYDVKM. V trimming: 5 bases; J trimming: 0 bases; junction bases outside the gene matches: 7. CDR3 length: 16 amino acids. Specimen: esophageal tumor tissue. This sequence originates from a male donor with esophageal squamous cell carcinoma. V and J are TRBV28 and TRBJ1-3; TRBD1 matches 7 bases. CDR3 protein: CASSETGALSGNTIYF. The CDR3, as DNA: TGTGCCAGCAGTGAAACAGGGGCCCTCTCTGGAAACACCATATATTTT.